These 25 T cell receptor beta chains were all obtained from the same sample, sequenced in a study of T-cell memory formation after mild COVID-19. In TCRdb, the 5' RACE reads were re-called with MiXCR into one record per CDR3 protein. The sample yields roughly 58,000 distinct CDR3 sequences, more than 9% seen once. Sequencing was carried out using PBMCs or a T cell subset sorted from them (not recorded which). The source is a man aged 18 to 29 who had mild COVID-19 (a few samples of this study predate the infection). Cell type and time point are not known.

By sample fraction, this clonotype is medium-sized (0.01 to 0.1%). The chain is built from TRBV4-3 and TRBJ2-6; D not resolved. Trimming shortened V by 0 bases and J by 0 bases, and 12 bases separated the two germline ends. In germline, CDR1 is LGHNA, CDR2 YSLEER. CDR3 length: 18 residues. The CDR3 reads CASSQDRAFGSGANVLTF. In DNA, the CDR3 is TGCGCCAGCAGCCAAGATCGTGCATTCGGCTCTGGGGCCAACGTCCTGACTTTC.

Only a few counts were recorded for this clonotype. This chain links TRBV7-8 with TRBJ2-3, with TRBD2 identical over 12 bases. Trimming cost V 2 bases and J 5 bases; bases outside gene matches: 5. The CDR3 length is 16 residues. Germline V lookup: CDR1 SGHVS, CDR2 FQNEAQ. CDR3 sequence reads: CASSLRTSGAGDTQYF. CDR3 in DNA: TGTGCCAGCAGCTTAAGGACTAGCGGGGCGGGAGATACGCAGTATTTT.

This clonotype was seen only a few times. The chain employs TRBV10-3 and TRBJ1-2, with a tentative D call TRBD1 (6 bases). The V gene's germline CDR1 is ENHRY and CDR2 SYGVKD. The CDR3 is 13 amino acids. V gave up 6 bases and J gave up 8 bases, with 16 bases separating them. The CDR3 loop is CAIRGDNLRGYTF. In nucleotides, the CDR3 is TGTGCCATCAGAGGGGACAACCTAAGAGGCTACACCTTC.

This clonotype has at least ten counts. V gene TRBV5-5 combines with J gene TRBJ2-7, with D unresolved. The V gene lost 4 bases and the J gene lost 1 base, with 15 bases spanning the gap. Looked up from germline, CDR1 is SGHKS and CDR2 is YYEKEE (reference sequence). CDR3 length equals 15 residues. The CDR3 region is CASSVSAAGSYEQYF. CDR3 DNA: TGTGCCAGCAGCGTGAGCGCAGCCGGATCCTACGAGCAGTACTTC.

The chain has TRBV20-1 and TRBJ1-1; TRBD1 might be the D (5 bases). V was shortened by 1 base and J by 1 base, with 10 bases between the two germline ends. The CDR3 length is 14 residues. Germline V gene data show CDR1 as DFQATT and CDR2 as SNEGSKA (reference sequence). Here the CDR3 reads CSARGGVSNTEAFF. The CDR3 nucleotides read TGCAGTGCTAGAGGAGGGGTCTCGAACACTGAAGCTTTCTTT.

This clonotype was recorded many times. This chain links TRBV29-1 with TRBJ2-5; no clear D gene. The CDR3 has 11 residues. V was shortened by 6 bases and J by 2 bases, with 7 bases between the two germline ends. The V gene's germline CDR1 is SQVTM and CDR2 ANQGSEA. The CDR3 loop reads CSVAQQETQYF. For the CDR3, the DNA is TGCAGCGTGGCACAGCAAGAGACCCAGTACTTC.

The chain is built from TRBV28 and TRBJ2-7; D may correspond to TRBD1 or TRBD2 (5 bases each). Germline loops: CDR1 MDHEN, CDR2 SYDVKM. Trimming took off 3 bases at V and 0 bases at J, with 12 bases between the two ends. This CDR3 comprises 15 residues. The CDR3 reads CASSFAPGPSYEQYV. In nucleotides, the CDR3 is TGTGCCAGCAGTTTTGCGCCGGGACCCTCCTACGAGCAGTACGTC.

This chain uses TRBV7-2 with TRBJ1-1; D ambiguous. V lost 5 bases and J lost 4, with 14 bases in between. CDR1 is SGHTA, CDR2 FQGNSA, per germline. The length of the CDR3 is 14 residues. CDR3 coding DNA: TGTGCCAGCAGCCCAATGGCAGGTGGCACTGAAGCTTTCTTT. Translated, it gives CASSPMAGGTEAFF.

The chain has TRBV7-2 and TRBJ2-3, with 13 bases fitting TRBD2. The CDR3 runs 16 residues. Unmatched junction bases numbered 4, after V lost 5 bases and J lost 2 bases. Germline CDR1 and CDR2: SGHTA and FQGNSA. The CDR3 region is CASSLGLAGATDTQYF. CDR3 DNA sequence: TGTGCCAGCAGCCTAGGACTAGCGGGGGCCACAGATACGCAGTATTTT.

This clonotype was recorded a few times. The gene calls are TRBV5-6 and TRBJ2-6, with D possibly being TRBD1 (5 bases). V was cut by 10 bases and J by 0 bases, with 17 bases left in between. The CDR3 consists of 16 residues. CDR1 SGHDT and CDR2 YYEEEE come from the germline V gene. DNA of the CDR3: TGTGCCTCATTCGGGCAGGGCAACTCTGGGGCCAACGTCCTGACTTTC. As protein: CASFGQGNSGANVLTF.

This clonotype has ten or more counts. V and J are TRBV7-3 and TRBJ2-3; 7 bases are a match to TRBD2. Germline trimming cut 5 bases from V and 2 bases from J; bases unmatched to any gene: 7. CDR3 length: 15 residues. The germline V gene has CDR1 SGHTA and CDR2 FQGTGA. As DNA, the CDR3 is TGTGCCAGCAGCGCGGGGGACCACCCCACAGATACGCAGTATTTT. This translates into CASSAGDHPTDTQYF. Combining the CDR3 with reference TRBV7-3 and TRBJ2-3 gives the whole variable domain GAGVSQTPSNKVTEKGKYVELRCDPISGHTALYWYRQSLGQGPEFLIYFQGTGAADDSGLPNDRFFAVRPEGSVSTLKIQRTERGDSAVYLCASSAGDHPTDTQYFGPGTRLTVL.

This clonotype was picked up many times. V and J are TRBV25-1 and TRBJ2-7; D is possibly TRBD1 (5 bases). From germline, CDR1 is MGHDK and CDR2 SYGVNS. V dropped 6 bases and J dropped 3 bases, with 9 bases sitting between them. The CDR3 has 12 residues. Here the CDR3 reads CASSDSLYEQYF. CDR3 nucleotide sequence: TGTGCCAGCAGCGACAGCCTCTACGAGCAGTACTTC.

Ten or more counts support this clonotype. The chain joins TRBV6-2 or TRBV6-3 to TRBJ2-1; TRBD2 matches 10 bases. V was clipped by 2 bases and J by 4 bases; unmatched bases: 11. The CDR3 has 18 residues. Germline values: CDR1 MNHEY, CDR2 SVGEGT. Here the CDR3 reads CASSYLGLAGVLYNEQFF. The CDR3 DNA reads TGTGCCAGCAGTTACCTCGGGCTAGCGGGGGTTCTTTACAATGAGCAGTTCTTC.

This clonotype came up a few times. The J gene is TRBJ2-5, the V gene TRBV6-2 or TRBV6-3; the D is unclear. Germline-derived CDR1 and CDR2 are MNHEY and SVGEGT. The V end lost 8 bases, the J end lost 3 bases, and 7 bases lay between the germline ends. The CDR3 is 11 amino acids. The chain's CDR3 is CASGREETQYF. CDR3 bases: TGTGCCAGCGGCCGAGAAGAGACCCAGTACTTC.

In nucleotides, the CDR3 is TGTGCCAGCAGCCCCCAGGGTGGGTCGAACACCGGGGAGCTGTTTTTT. It specifies CASSPQGGSNTGELFF. The gene calls are TRBV7-3 and TRBJ2-2, with a tentative D call TRBD1 (5 bases). Germline CDR1 and CDR2: SGHTA and FQGTGA. The CDR3 covers 16 residues. The V and J ends lost 5 bases and 0 bases respectively, with 13 bases between them.

This clonotype has just a few counts. The V and J genes are TRBV28 and TRBJ2-7; TRBD1 matches at 10 bases. This CDR3 has 13 amino acids. CDR1 and CDR2 (germline): MDHEN, SYDVKM. The CDR3 DNA follows: TGTGCCACCGAGACAGGGGGCGCGTACGAGAAGTACGTC. This sequence encodes CATETGGAYEKYV.

In nucleotides, the CDR3 is TGTGCCAGCAGCCTGGGGGCACTGATGTATAATTCACCCCTCCACTTT. The encoded protein is CASSLGALMYNSPLHF. The chain joins TRBV5-5 to TRBJ1-6; a weak D match, TRBD1 (6 bases). The germline V gene encodes CDR1 SGHKS and CDR2 YYEKEE (reference sequence). The CDR3 length is 16 residues. The V and J ends lost 4 bases and 4 bases respectively, with 15 bases between them.

The chain links TRBV7-2 to TRBJ1-5; possibly TRBD1 for D (6 bases). CDR1 is SGHTA, CDR2 FQGNSA, per germline. The ends were cut back, 1 base at V and 8 bases at J, with 12 bases in the middle. This CDR3 is built from 14 residues. CDR3 residues: CASSLGPRDKPQHF. CDR3 sequence (DNA): TGTGCCAGCAGCTTAGGGCCAAGGGACAAGCCCCAGCATTTT.

This clonotype showed up just a few times. The chain combines TRBV20-1 with TRBJ1-2; D is unresolved. CDR1 is DFQATT, CDR2 SNEGSKA, per germline (reference sequence). The germline V and J ends were trimmed by 6 bases and 0 bases, with 20 bases remaining between them. This CDR3 comprises 16 residues. The CDR3 is CSAPTPRGTTNYGYTF. In nucleotides, the CDR3 is TGCAGTGCCCCAACCCCCCGAGGCACGACTAACTATGGCTACACCTTC.

The chain recombines TRBV4-1 with TRBJ1-2, with a tentative D call TRBD1 (5 bases). Trimming left V 0 bases short and J 4 bases short, with 12 bases between. The germline gives CDR1 MGHRA, CDR2 YSYEKL. The CDR3 runs to 15 residues. The CDR3: CASSQESGRGYGYTF. The CDR3 DNA sequence: TGCGCCAGCAGCCAAGAGTCGGGGCGCGGCTATGGCTACACCTTC.

Only a few counts were recorded for this clonotype. The CDR3 loop is CSAQGPPNPDTQYF. Here the CDR3 DNA reads TGCAGTGCCCAGGGCCCCCCGAACCCAGATACGCAGTATTTT. V usage is TRBV20-1 and J usage is TRBJ2-3; D is perhaps TRBD1 (5 bases). Trimming removed 6 bases from V and 4 bases from J, with 17 bases in between. In germline, CDR1 is DFQATT, CDR2 SNEGSKA (reference sequence). The CDR3 is 14 residues long.

This clonotype was picked up a small number of times. The CDR3 DNA follows: TGCAGTGCTAAACGCAGTGCAACTAATGAAAAACTGTTTTTT. This encodes CSAKRSATNEKLFF. The chain carries TRBV20-1 and TRBJ1-4, with unresolved D. The CDR3 loop spans 14 amino acids. Germline values: CDR1 DFQATT, CDR2 SNEGSKA (reference sequence). Between the trimmed V and J ends, which lost 4 bases and 0 bases, there was a span of 9 bases.

The table lists this clonotype with a few counts. The chain recombines TRBV18 with TRBJ2-7; perhaps TRBD2 as D (6 bases). V lost 2 bases, J lost 5 bases, and 7 bases lay in between. Germline loops: CDR1 KGHSH, CDR2 LQKENI. The CDR3 is 12 residues long. Here the CDR3 reads CASSPAGNEQYF. In DNA form, the CDR3 reads TGTGCCAGCTCACCAGCGGGGAACGAGCAGTACTTC.

This clonotype was detected only a few times. CDR3 DNA sequence: TGCAGTGCCACTGGGACAGCCAATGAAAAACTGTTTTTT. This encodes CSATGTANEKLFF. J is TRBJ1-4 and V is TRBV20-1; 7 bases line up with TRBD1. This CDR3 has 13 amino acids. Germline-derived CDR1 and CDR2 are DFQATT and SNEGSKA (reference sequence). The V and J ends lost 6 bases and 5 bases, in that order; junction bases with no gene match: 6.

Only a few counts were recorded for this clonotype. The germline gene is not matched at one end of the junction; a read error may be the cause. The chain links TRBV7-9 to TRBJ2-3; 7 nucleotides match TRBD1. The germline V gene has CDR1 SEHNR and CDR2 FQNEAQ (reference sequence). The CDR3 length is 13 residues. The CDR3 nucleotides are TGTGCCAGCAGCTTAAGGGACAGAGGGCGGACACCCTTT. Translating it yields CASSLRDRGRTPF.